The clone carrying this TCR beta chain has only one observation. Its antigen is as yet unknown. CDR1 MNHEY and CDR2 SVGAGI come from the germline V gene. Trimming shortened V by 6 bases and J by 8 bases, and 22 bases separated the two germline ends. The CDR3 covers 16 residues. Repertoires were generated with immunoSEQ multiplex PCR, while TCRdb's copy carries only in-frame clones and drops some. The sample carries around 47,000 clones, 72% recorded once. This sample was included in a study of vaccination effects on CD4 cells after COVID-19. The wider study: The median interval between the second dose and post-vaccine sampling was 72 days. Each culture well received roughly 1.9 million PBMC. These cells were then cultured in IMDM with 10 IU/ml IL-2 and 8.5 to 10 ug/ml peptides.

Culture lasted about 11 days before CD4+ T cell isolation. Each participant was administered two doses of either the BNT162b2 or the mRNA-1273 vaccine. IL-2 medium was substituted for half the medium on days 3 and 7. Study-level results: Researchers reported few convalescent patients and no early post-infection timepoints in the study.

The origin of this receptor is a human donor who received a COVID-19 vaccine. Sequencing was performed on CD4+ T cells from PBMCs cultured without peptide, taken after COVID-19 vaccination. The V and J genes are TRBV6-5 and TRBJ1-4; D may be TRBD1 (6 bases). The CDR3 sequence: CASRYKKQGPREKLFF. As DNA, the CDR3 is TGTGCCAGCAGATACAAAAAACAGGGTCCAAGGGAAAAACTGTTTTTT.